These T cell receptor beta chains were read from a single sample in a study of cytomegalovirus exposure and HLA in healthy donors. TCRdb keeps only in-frame clones here, not all; method: immunoSEQ multiplex PCR. This sample yields 160,000 or so clones, of which roughly four fifths are seen a single time; less than 15% belongs to the top ten. Source material: PBMCs. These receptors came from a woman in her forties or fifties in good health and CMV-seronegative. The CDR3 runs from the conserved cysteine through the conserved F or W. D genes are given only for firm matches. Clone size, where shown, is once, few, many, or a class for clones that have expanded.

v_gene	abundance	j_gene	d_gene	CDR3aa	CDR3nt
TRBV5-1	.	TRBJ2-3	TRBD2	CASKSGGPSTDTQYF	TGCGCCAGCAAAAGCGGGGGCCCTAGCACAGATACGCAGTATTTT
TRBV5-1	.	TRBJ2-1	.	CASSLNGGNEQFF	TGCGCCAGCAGCTTGAACGGGGGCAATGAGCAGTTCTTC
TRBV6-5	.	TRBJ2-7	.	CASSYVGLSSSSGQYF	TGTGCCAGCAGTTACGTGGGGCTTTCCTCGTCAAGTGGGCAGTACTTC
TRBV29-1	.	TRBJ1-2	.	CSVRGQFYGYTF	TGCAGCGTCCGGGGTCAGTTCTATGGCTACACCTTC
TRBV30	.	TRBJ1-5	.	CAWSGEGGQPQHF	TGTGCCTGGAGTGGGGAGGGGGGACAGCCCCAGCATTTT
TRBV4-2	few	TRBJ2-3	.	CASSQDRETQYF	TGTGCCAGCAGCCAAGATCGGGAAACGCAGTATTTT
TRBV6-5	few	TRBJ2-6	.	CASSYSRVPGANVLTF	TGTGCCAGCAGTTACTCGAGGGTCCCTGGGGCCAACGTCCTGACTTTC
TRBV11-2	.	TRBJ2-5	.	CASSLPGTQYF	TGTGCCAGCAGCCTCCCCGGGACCCAGTACTTC
TRBV30	.	TRBJ1-1	TRBD1	CAWDRGFSPSDTEAFF	TGTGCCTGGGACAGGGGGTTCAGCCCGAGCGACACTGAAGCTTTCTTT
TRBV28	.	TRBJ2-5	.	CASSFRRAGETQYF	TGTGCCAGCAGTTTCAGGCGGGCTGGAGAGACCCAGTACTTC
TRBV11-2	.	TRBJ2-2	.	CASSLAGVSTGELFF	TGTGCCAGCAGCTTAGCGGGGGTCAGCACCGGGGAGCTGTTTTTT
TRBV5-6	.	TRBJ1-2	.	CASSWRGNYGYTF	TGTGCCAGCTCGTGGCGGGGGAACTATGGCTACACCTTC
TRBV7-6	once	TRBJ2-1	.	CASSQRAERYSNEQFF	TGTGCCAGCAGTCAGCGGGCAGAAAGGTATAGCAATGAGCAGTTCTTC
TRBV5-6	once	TRBJ2-7	TRBD1	CASSGSTGASYEQYF	TGTGCCAGCAGCGGGAGCACAGGGGCCTCCTACGAGCAGTACTTC
TRBV7-2	few	TRBJ2-2	.	CASSLGGRTGELFF	TGTGCCAGCAGCTTAGGGGGGCGGACCGGGGAGCTGTTTTTT
TRBV7-3	.	TRBJ2-7	TRBD1	CASSRFGTGSPQYF	TGTGCCAGCAGTCGTTTCGGGACAGGGAGCCCCCAGTACTTC
TRBV5-5	.	TRBJ1-1	.	CASSSGGPLRAFF	TGTGCCAGCAGCTCCGGGGGTCCCCTGAGAGCTTTCTTT
TRBV5-6	.	TRBJ2-1	TRBD1	CASSIDRGNEQFF	TGTGCCAGCAGCATAGACAGGGGCAATGAGCAGTTCTTC
TRBV12-5	.	TRBJ2-7	TRBD2	CASGLATGGHEQYF	TGTGCTAGTGGTTTGGCCACGGGGGGACACGAGCAGTACTTC
TRBV19	.	TRBJ2-5	.	CASSIQGSGETQYF	TGTGCCAGTAGTATACAGGGGTCAGGAGAGACCCAGTACTTC
TRBV7-6	.	TRBJ1-1	.	CASSLVAGNTEAFF	TGTGCCAGCAGCTTAGTGGCGGGGAACACTGAAGCTTTCTTT
TRBV7-9	.	TRBJ2-3	TRBD2	CASSKSDGTTRYTDTQYF	TGTGCCAGCAGTAAATCCGACGGGACTACGCGTTACACAGATACGCAGTATTTT
TRBV19	.	TRBJ1-5	TRBD1	CASSIRGQGAQHF	TGTGCCAGTAGTATAAGGGGGCAAGGAGCCCAGCATTTT
TRBV10-1	once	TRBJ1-3	.	CASSESGASGNTIYF	TGCGCCAGCAGTGAGTCAGGAGCCTCTGGAAACACCATATATTTT
TRBV2	.	TRBJ2-1	.	CASSDGPLDEQFF	TGTGCCAGCAGTGATGGGCCCTTGGATGAGCAGTTCTTC
TRBV28	.	TRBJ2-3	TRBD2	CASSLGLAGELAQYF	TGTGCCAGCAGTCTCGGACTAGCGGGAGAATTGGCGCAGTATTTT
TRBV6-1	once	TRBJ2-5	.	CASSENTGLKTQYF	TGTGCCAGCAGTGAAAATACGGGTTTAAAGACCCAGTACTTC
TRBV7-8	.	TRBJ2-3	.	CASSLLLTDTQYF	TGTGCCAGCAGCTTACTACTCACAGATACGCAGTATTTT
TRBV19	.	TRBJ1-2	.	CASSIRSYGYTF	TGTGCCAGTAGTATCCGCAGCTATGGCTACACCTTC
TRBV7-9	.	TRBJ2-2	TRBD1	CASEGAGGELFF	TGTGCCAGCGAGGGGGCTGGCGGGGAGCTGTTTTTT
TRBV28	.	TRBJ2-1	TRBD2	CASSLAGLAGNNEQFF	TGTGCCAGCAGTTTAGCGGGACTAGCGGGGAACAATGAGCAGTTCTTC
TRBV5-1	.	TRBJ2-2	TRBD2	CASSYLFSGRAETGELFF	TGCGCCAGCAGTTACCTTTTTTCCGGGAGGGCGGAAACCGGGGAGCTGTTTTTT
TRBV5-4	few	TRBJ1-2	.	CASSRQDLPGNGYTF	TGTGCCAGCAGCAGGCAGGACCTACCGGGAAATGGCTACACCTTC
TRBV11-2	.	TRBJ2-5	TRBD2	CASSGWGRGQETQYF	TGTGCCAGCAGCGGGTGGGGGAGGGGACAAGAGACCCAGTACTTC
TRBV5-1	.	TRBJ1-1	TRBD1	CASTGQANTEAFF	TGCGCCAGTACTGGACAGGCGAACACTGAAGCTTTCTTT
TRBV10-3	.	TRBJ2-1	TRBD2	CAIRSTGRTSSNYNEQFF	TGTGCCATCAGATCAACGGGCAGGACTAGCTCCAACTACAATGAGCAGTTCTTC
TRBV2	.	TRBJ2-3	TRBD2	CASRGTSGGSVAQYF	TGTGCCAGCAGAGGGACTAGCGGGGGTTCGGTAGCGCAGTATTTT
TRBV19	.	TRBJ1-4	TRBD1	CASSTGTGTRGEKLFF	TGTGCCAGTAGTACCGGGACAGGAACCAGAGGTGAAAAACTGTTTTTT
TRBV10-3	.	TRBJ2-7	.	CAISDLDEQYF	TGTGCCATCAGTGACCTCGACGAGCAGTACTTC
TRBV29-1	.	TRBJ2-1	TRBD2	CSVGSGTEQFF	TGCAGCGTTGGGAGCGGGACTGAGCAGTTCTTC
TRBV7-2	.	TRBJ1-1	.	CASSLYATGLNTEAFF	TGTGCCAGCAGCTTATATGCGACAGGACTGAACACTGAAGCTTTCTTT
TRBV28	.	TRBJ1-3	.	CASSSGGTSGNTIYF	TGTGCCAGCAGTTCCGGCGGAACCTCTGGAAACACCATATATTTT
TRBV18	.	TRBJ2-7	.	CASSPRDNPYEQYF	TGTGCCAGCTCACCCCGGGACAACCCCTACGAGCAGTACTTC
TRBV29-1	few	TRBJ1-2	.	CSVVTKNYGYTF	TGCAGCGTGGTCACAAAGAACTATGGCTACACCTTC
TRBV6-1	.	TRBJ1-1	.	CASSSGTKNTEAFF	TGTGCCAGCAGTTCCGGGACAAAGAACACTGAAGCTTTCTTT
TRBV5-6	.	TRBJ2-5	TRBD1	CASSPLDRATETQYF	TGTGCCAGCAGCCCTTTGGACAGGGCTACAGAGACCCAGTACTTC
TRBV4-3	.	TRBJ2-6	TRBD2	CASSQDRGGSDSGANVLTF	TGCGCCAGCAGCCAAGATAGGGGAGGGTCCGACTCTGGGGCCAACGTCCTGACTTTC
TRBV16	.	TRBJ1-1	.	CASSQSPRTATEAFF	TGTGCCAGCAGCCAATCCCCTAGGACAGCTACCGAAGCTTTCTTT
TRBV11-3	.	TRBJ2-5	TRBD1	CASSSTGTSETQYF	TGTGCCAGCAGCTCGACAGGGACCAGTGAGACCCAGTACTTC
TRBV27	.	TRBJ2-7	TRBD2	CASSATHSGTSGYEQYF	TGTGCCAGCAGTGCTACACACTCCGGGACTAGCGGCTACGAGCAGTACTTC
TRBV5-4	.	TRBJ1-1	TRBD1	CASSLTGEEAFF	TGTGCCAGCAGCTTGACAGGGGAAGAAGCTTTCTTT
TRBV9	once	TRBJ2-7	.	CASSPGGAAGYEQYF	TGTGCCAGCAGCCCCGGAGGGGCAGCGGGCTACGAGCAGTACTTC
TRBV11-3	.	TRBJ2-1	.	CASSLISSPNNEQFF	TGTGCCAGCAGCTTAATAAGCTCGCCAAACAATGAGCAGTTCTTC
TRBV9	.	TRBJ2-5	.	CASSVGGGAGETQYF	TGTGCCAGCAGCGTAGGAGGCGGTGCTGGGGAGACCCAGTACTTC
TRBV19	.	TRBJ1-6	.	CASSSRNGALHF	TGTGCCAGTAGTTCGAGGAACGGAGCCCTCCACTTT
TRBV9	.	TRBJ2-7	TRBD2	CASSVGLAGGSYEQYF	TGTGCCAGCAGCGTAGGGCTAGCGGGTGGATCCTACGAGCAGTACTTC
TRBV6-5	once	TRBJ2-7	TRBD1	CASSFDRATYEQYF	TGTGCCAGCAGTTTCGACAGGGCGACCTACGAGCAGTACTTC